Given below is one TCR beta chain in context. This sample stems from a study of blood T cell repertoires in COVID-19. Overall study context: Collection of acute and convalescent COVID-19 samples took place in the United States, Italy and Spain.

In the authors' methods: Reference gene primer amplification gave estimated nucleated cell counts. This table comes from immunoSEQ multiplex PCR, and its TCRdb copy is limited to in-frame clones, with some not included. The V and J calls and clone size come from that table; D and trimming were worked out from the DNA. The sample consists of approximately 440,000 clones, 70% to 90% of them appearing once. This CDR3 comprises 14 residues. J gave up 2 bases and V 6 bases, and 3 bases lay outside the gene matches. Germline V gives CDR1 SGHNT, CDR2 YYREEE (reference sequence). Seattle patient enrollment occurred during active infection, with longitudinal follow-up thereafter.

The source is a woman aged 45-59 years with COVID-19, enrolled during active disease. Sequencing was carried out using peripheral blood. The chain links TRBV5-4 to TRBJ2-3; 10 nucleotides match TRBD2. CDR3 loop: CASNSGGFTDTQYF. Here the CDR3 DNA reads TGTGCCAGCAATAGCGGGGGGTTCACAGATACGCAGTATTTT.